The following is a T cell receptor beta chain sequence with its context. This entry is derived from a study of blood T cell repertoires in COVID-19. Study summary: The United States, Italy and Spain provided the acute and convalescent COVID-19 samples. Nucleic acid was either cDNA or gDNA, and it came from T cells, B-cell-depleted T cells, or PBMCs.

The germline V gene encodes CDR1 LGHDT and CDR2 YNNKEL (reference sequence). Trimming pared 0 bases from V and 3 bases from J, leaving 14 bases between. The length of the CDR3 is 17 residues. Original processing methods: Cell counts per sample came from amplifying reference gene primers. The protocol was immunoSEQ multiplex PCR, while the TCRdb copy is restricted to in-frame clones and leaves out a portion. Clonal size and the V and J genes are those of that table, whereas D and trimming came from the DNA. The sample includes around 250,000 clones, 70% to 85% seen only once; the top ten take around 1.8%.

This sequence originates from a woman aged 80 or older with acute or convalescent COVID-19. Sequencing was done on a sample of peripheral blood. The gene calls are TRBV3-1 (or the pseudogene TRBV3-2) and TRBJ1-4; possible D gene TRBD1, 6 bases. The CDR3 DNA follows: TGTGCCAGCAGCCAAGATCGAGGGGGAAAGCCTAATGAAAAACTGTTTTTT. Translation gives CASSQDRGGKPNEKLFF.